These 27 T cell receptor beta chains were all obtained from the same sample, sequenced in a study of blood T cell repertoires in COVID-19. The table came from immunoSEQ multiplex PCR; TCRdb's copy has only in-frame clones and leaves some out. This sample yields approximately 100,000 clones, of which around 88% are seen a single time; about 3.5% belongs to the top ten. Source material: peripheral blood. Receptors were obtained from a human donor in a cohort sampled during active COVID-19.

The gene calls are TRBV9 and TRBJ1-3; 8 positions agree with TRBD1. This CDR3 comprises 16 residues. The germline V gene has CDR1 SGDLS and CDR2 YYNGEE. J gave up 0 bases and V 4 bases, and 6 bases lay outside the gene matches. The CDR3 DNA follows: TGTGCCAGCAGCCCCAGGACAGGGAGCTCTGGAAACACCATATATTTT. Its protein is CASSPRTGSSGNTIYF.

The V and J genes are TRBV9 and TRBJ2-1; 8 bases agree with TRBD2. Germline trimming cut 0 bases from V and 6 bases from J; bases unmatched to any gene: 5. The CDR3 covers 15 residues. Germline V gene sequence: CDR1 SGDLS, CDR2 YYNGEE. CDR3 nucleotides: TGTGCCAGCAGCGTAGTAGCTAGCGGGTTCAATGAGCAGTTCTTC. Protein: CASSVVASGFNEQFF.

The chain links TRBV11-2 to TRBJ2-5, with 8 bases aligning to TRBD2. The CDR3 is made up of 15 amino acids. From germline, CDR1 is SGHAT and CDR2 FQNNGV. V lost 6 bases to trimming and J lost 0 bases; unmatched junction nucleotides: 6. The chain's CDR3 is CASRLLAGHQETQYF. The CDR3 nucleotides read TGTGCCAGCAGGTTGCTAGCGGGTCACCAAGAGACCCAGTACTTC.

CDR3 nucleotides: TGTGCCAGCAGCCGCTTCCGGGACAGGGATAATTCACCCCTCCACTTT. Residues: CASSRFRDRDNSPLHF. V is TRBV3-1 (or the pseudogene TRBV3-2) and J is TRBJ1-6; TRBD1 aligns across 9 bases. V trimming: 4 bases; J trimming: 5 bases; junction bases outside the gene matches: 6. The CDR3 runs 16 residues. Per the germline V gene, CDR1 is LGHDT and CDR2 is YNNKEL (reference sequence).

The V call is TRBV6-5, the J call TRBJ1-1; 7 bases agree with TRBD1. The CDR3 has 15 amino acids. The V gene's germline CDR1 is MNHEY and CDR2 SVGAGI. Trimming cost V 5 bases and J 5 bases; bases outside gene matches: 11. This CDR3 reads CASSNEGRGSTEAFF. CDR3 nucleotide sequence: TGTGCCAGCAGTAACGAGGGCAGGGGGAGTACTGAAGCTTTCTTT.

The V gene is TRBV30, the J gene TRBJ1-1; D not resolved. This CDR3 is built from 11 residues. From germline, CDR1 is GTSNPN and CDR2 SVGIG (reference sequence). Deletions cut 8 bases from V and 3 bases from J, with 10 bases between. This chain's CDR3 is CAGIMDTEAFF. The CDR3 DNA is TGTGCCGGCATTATGGACACTGAAGCTTTCTTT.

This clone has more than one count but fewer than ten. This chain connects TRBV4-3 to TRBJ2-7; 9 positions agree with TRBD2. This CDR3 comprises 19 residues. V lost 0 bases to trimming and J lost 0 bases; unmatched junction nucleotides: 12. CDR1 is LGHNA and CDR2 is YSLEER in the germline V gene. DNA for the CDR3: TGCGCCAGCAGCCAAGATTATCGCTTAGCGGGAGAGGCCTCCTACGAGCAGTACTTC. Translating gives CASSQDYRLAGEASYEQYF.

The chain recombines TRBV7-8 with TRBJ1-1, with 7 bases aligning to TRBD1. After removal of 5 bases from V and 1 base from J, the junction contained 4 bases not matched to a gene. Germline-derived CDR1 and CDR2 are SGHVS and FQNEAQ. The length of the CDR3 is 14 residues. CDR3 nucleotide sequence: TGTGCCAGCAGCCGAGGGGGCGCGAACACTGAAGCTTTCTTT. Its translation is CASSRGGANTEAFF.

This clone occurred once. The chain couples TRBV11-2 to TRBJ2-3; 11 bases align to TRBD2. The CDR3 has 16 residues. The trim removed 1 base at V and 5 bases at J, leaving 5 bases unmatched. Germline lookup yields CDR1 SGHAT and CDR2 FQNNGV. The DNA for the CDR3 is TGTGCCAGCAGCTTAGTTCCCGGACTAGCGGGAGATACGCAGTATTTT. Translated, it gives CASSLVPGLAGDTQYF.

This clone has more than one count but fewer than ten. The rearrangement joins TRBV2 to TRBJ1-5; TRBD1 is a possible D gene (6 bases). V lost 6 bases and J 0 bases, leaving 12 bases between the germline ends. The germline V gene has CDR1 SNHLY and CDR2 FYNNEI. This CDR3 is built from 15 residues. The CDR3 DNA reads TGTGCCAGCAGAACCGGGACACATAGCAATCAGCCCCAGCATTTT. This sequence encodes CASRTGTHSNQPQHF.

The gene calls are TRBV24-1 and TRBJ1-1; no definite D call. Trimming took off 6 bases at V and 1 base at J, with 8 bases between the two ends. The CDR3 covers 13 residues. Germline V gives CDR1 KGHDR, CDR2 SFDVKD. CDR3 loop: CATSQSQNTEAFF. CDR3 nucleotide sequence: TGTGCCACCAGTCAATCCCAGAACACTGAAGCTTTCTTT.

This chain uses TRBV7-8 with TRBJ2-5, with TRBD2 as a possible D gene (6 bases). V gave up 4 bases and J gave up 3 bases, with 15 bases separating them. The CDR3 runs 15 residues. Germline loops: CDR1 SGHVS, CDR2 FQNEAQ. The CDR3 reads CASSSDGPGEETQYF. CDR3 nucleotides: TGTGCCAGCAGCTCCGACGGGCCGGGGGAAGAGACCCAGTACTTC.

The genes are TRBV20-1 and TRBJ1-1; D is uncertain. The V end lost 3 bases, the J end lost 5 bases, and 13 bases lay between the germline ends. Germline CDR1 reads DFQATT; CDR2 reads SNEGSKA (reference sequence). The CDR3 loop spans 13 amino acids. CDR3 loop: CSASGRVYTEAFF. DNA for the CDR3: TGCAGTGCTAGTGGGAGGGTTTATACTGAAGCTTTCTTT.

This chain uses TRBV6-5 with TRBJ2-3; 9 bases match TRBD2. The CDR3 covers 15 residues. V lost 1 base to trimming and J lost 5 bases; unmatched junction nucleotides: 4. Germline CDR1 reads MNHEY; CDR2 reads SVGAGI. CDR3 coding DNA: TGTGCCAGCAGTTACTACAGCGGGGGGCAAGATACGCAGTATTTT. This encodes CASSYYSGGQDTQYF.

The J gene is TRBJ2-6, the V gene TRBV18; no definite D call. The CDR3 spans 16 residues. Trimming shortened V by 1 base and J by 0 bases, and 7 bases separated the two germline ends. The germline CDR1 and CDR2 sequences are KGHSH and LQKENI. CDR3 nucleotides: TGTGCCAGCTCACCACAAGAGAGCTCTGGGGCCAACGTCCTGACTTTC. Translating gives CASSPQESSGANVLTF.

This clone was found a few times. The chain has TRBV30 and TRBJ1-5, with D perhaps TRBD1 (6 bases). This CDR3 spans 12 amino acids. Germline loops: CDR1 GTSNPN, CDR2 SVGIG (reference sequence). With 1 base removed from V and 5 bases from J, the gap between germline ends came to 6 bases. The chain's CDR3 is CAWSAGDQPQHF. In nucleotides, the CDR3 is TGTGCCTGGAGTGCAGGGGATCAGCCCCAGCATTTT. Looking up the rest from reference TRBV30 and TRBJ1-5 gives the full variable domain: SQTIHQWPATLVQPVGSPLSLECTVEGTSNPNLYWYRQAAGRGLQLLFYSVGIGQISSEVPQNLSASRPQDRQFILSSKKLLLSDSGFYLCAWSAGDQPQHFGDGTRLSIL.

V and J are TRBV7-2 and TRBJ2-7; TRBD1 agrees at 11 bases. The CDR3 is 15 amino acids. J lost 1 base, V lost 3 bases, and 2 bases had no gene match. Germline CDR1 reads SGHTA; CDR2 reads FQGNSA. CDR3 sequence reads: CASSFRDRGSYEQYF. CDR3 DNA: TGTGCCAGCAGCTTCCGGGACAGGGGGTCCTACGAGCAGTACTTC.

The rearrangement links TRBV7-6 to TRBJ2-1, with D maybe TRBD2 (6 bases). Germline V gene lookup returns CDR1 SGHVS and CDR2 FNYEAQ. V was pared by 5 bases and J by 0 bases, with 23 bases between. This CDR3 has 19 amino acids. The CDR3 region is CASSPLDLARKGSYNEQFF. CDR3 sequence (DNA): TGTGCCAGCAGCCCGTTGGACCTAGCGCGAAAAGGCTCCTACAATGAGCAGTTCTTC.

The V gene is TRBV6-2 or TRBV6-3, the J gene TRBJ2-7; 9 bases fit TRBD2. The germline V gene has CDR1 MNHEY and CDR2 SVGEGT. The V segment lost 6 bases and the J segment 4 bases; nucleotides outside the gene matches: 7. CDR3 size: 14 residues. In DNA form, the CDR3 reads TGTGCCAGCAGCTCCCGGGGACTAGCTTACGAGCAGTACTTC. Encoded protein: CASSSRGLAYEQYF.

V and J are TRBV18 and TRBJ1-2; weak D call: TRBD1 (6 bases). Germline V gene sequence: CDR1 KGHSH, CDR2 LQKENI. Trimming left V 6 bases short and J 7 bases short, with 15 bases between. This CDR3 comprises 13 residues. The CDR3 region is CASSSDSLGGYTF. CDR3 bases: TGTGCCAGCTCCTCGGACAGTCTTGGTGGCTACACCTTC.

V gene TRBV7-9 combines with J gene TRBJ2-6; 7 positions match TRBD1. Germline values: CDR1 SEHNR, CDR2 FQNEAQ (reference sequence). J gave up 1 base and V 2 bases, and 2 bases lay outside the gene matches. The CDR3 runs to 16 residues. CDR3 DNA: TGTGCCAGCAGCTTAAGGGGGCAATCTGGGGCCAACGTCCTGACTTTC. This codes for CASSLRGQSGANVLTF.

The rearrangement joins TRBV7-8 to TRBJ1-5; TRBD1 aligns across 9 bases. CDR3 length equals 17 residues. V lost 5 bases to trimming and J lost 2 bases; unmatched junction nucleotides: 10. Germline loops: CDR1 SGHVS, CDR2 FQNEAQ. This CDR3 reads CASSPHRGRNGNQPQHF. CDR3 coding DNA: TGTGCCAGCAGCCCGCACAGGGGGCGGAACGGCAATCAGCCCCAGCATTTT.

V and J are TRBV28 and TRBJ2-1; 14 nucleotides match TRBD2. Per germline, CDR1 MDHEN and CDR2 SYDVKM. The CDR3 has 16 amino acids. Trimming at V came to 3 bases and at J to 5 bases, leaving 3 bases not matched to a gene. The CDR3 coding sequence is TGTGCCAGCAGTTTTACGACTAGCGGGAGGGACAATGAGCAGTTCTTC. As protein: CASSFTTSGRDNEQFF.

The CDR3 loop reads CASSVGYESHTDTQYF. Here the CDR3 DNA reads TGTGCCAGCAGCGTAGGATATGAGTCCCACACAGATACGCAGTATTTT. The V gene is TRBV9, the J gene TRBJ2-3; no firm D call. This CDR3 comprises 16 residues. Germline CDR1 and CDR2: SGDLS and YYNGEE. V was cut by 0 bases and J by 2 bases, with 13 bases left in between. The full variable domain, its missing parts supplied by reference TRBV9 and TRBJ2-3, is DSGVTQTPKHLITATGQRVTLRCSPRSGDLSVYWYQQSLDQGLQFLIQYYNGEERAKGNILERFSAQQFPDLHSELNLSSLELGDSALYFCASSVGYESHTDTQYFGPGTRLTVL.

This sequence joins TRBV6-1 and TRBJ1-1, with 8 positions matching TRBD1. The CDR3 contains 15 residues. Germline V lookup: CDR1 MNHNS, CDR2 SASEGT. Trimming removed 2 bases from V and 1 base from J; junction bases left unmatched: 3. DNA for the CDR3: TGTGCCAGCAGTGAACCGGGACAGGCGAACACTGAAGCTTTCTTT. Protein sequence: CASSEPGQANTEAFF.

This chain links TRBV5-6 with TRBJ1-1; D perhaps matches TRBD1 (5 bases). In germline, CDR1 is SGHDT, CDR2 YYEEEE. The CDR3 runs 14 residues. V gave up 2 bases and J gave up 1 base, with 9 bases separating them. CDR3 DNA: TGTGCCAGCAGCTTAAGACAGCGGAACACTGAAGCTTTCTTT. Its translation is CASSLRQRNTEAFF.

The chain recombines TRBV30 with TRBJ1-6; D is unclear. The V gene lost 3 bases and the J gene lost 8 bases, with 17 bases spanning the gap. The CDR3 is 15 amino acids. The germline V gene encodes CDR1 GTSNPN and CDR2 SVGIG (reference sequence). CDR3 DNA: TGTGCCTGGAGCTCTCCCAGGTTTCGCGATTCACCCCTCCACTTT. Translated: CAWSSPRFRDSPLHF.